This is a list of T cell receptor beta chains from one sample in a study of cytomegalovirus exposure and HLA in healthy donors. Assay: immunoSEQ multiplex PCR; the TCRdb copy retains only in-frame clones and omits some. The sample lists about 99,000 clones; about 80% were seen once. Sample: PBMCs. These receptors all stem from a man aged 35-49 years in good health and CMV-seronegative. Both conserved end residues are trimmed from each CDR3. Clone sizes are given selectively: once, few, many, or a class where the clone is expanded.

clone size	J gene	V gene	CDR3 protein
once	TRBJ1-4	TRBV6-1	ASKDRGATNEKLF
-	TRBJ2-1	TRBV5-4	ASSTGGPEQF
-	TRBJ2-7	TRBV6-5	ASRRQGSYEQY
once	TRBJ2-5	TRBV4-2	ASSQDRSGGGTQY
-	TRBJ2-7	TRBV6-5	ASSRLIGDQTEQY
-	TRBJ2-1	TRBV28	ASSSGTSGPTIYNEQF
-	TRBJ2-1	TRBV27	ASSSGGNHNEQF
-	TRBJ1-1	TRBV7-9	ASSFTGLSNTEAF
-	TRBJ2-2	TRBV7-2	ASSLRVLREGTGELF
few	TRBJ1-2	TRBV25-1	ASSEGGGPTYGYT
-	TRBJ1-3	TRBV11-3	ASSHRGPGNTIY
-	TRBJ2-6	TRBV7-9	ASSLSRLAGPGANVLT
-	TRBJ2-3	TRBV7-7	ASSPGLAGVWGSSTDTQY
-	TRBJ2-1	TRBV5-5	ASSLTGDYNEQF
few	TRBJ2-7	TRBV15	ATSRDLVSYEQY
once	TRBJ2-1	TRBV27	ASSLSWDTPDQF
few	TRBJ2-1	TRBV6-6	ASKTSGGNEQF
few	TRBJ1-6	TRBV6-1	ASGAGVNSPLH
few	TRBJ2-7	TRBV5-1	ASSLRTSYEQY
-	TRBJ1-5	TRBV6-1	ASSGRGLSNQPQH
-	TRBJ2-1	TRBV5-4	ASSLGGGSYNEQF
-	TRBJ2-2	TRBV10-3	AISEAGGTGELF
-	TRBJ2-3	TRBV30	AWSGGGDTQY
few	TRBJ2-1	TRBV10-1	ASKLQQAYNEQF
-	TRBJ2-5	TRBV14	ASSQAGGTQY
few	TRBJ2-7	TRBV7-7	ASSLSEGSEQY
-	TRBJ2-1	TRBV27	ASSGHETSGSRPYLSSYNEQF
once	TRBJ1-6	TRBV4-2	ASSQDHSGGRNSPLH
-	TRBJ2-5	TRBV5-4	ASSLAGGSGRRETQY
-	TRBJ2-7	TRBV29-1	SAADRGNTYEQY
once	TRBJ1-5	TRBV10-3	AISRDRYNQPQH
-	TRBJ1-1	TRBV5-1	ASSLAAGGLMNTEAF
-	TRBJ2-7	TRBV19	ASSLQTGGYEQY
once	TRBJ1-2	TRBV29-1	SVEPNGQFYT
-	TRBJ2-5	TRBV6-1	ASSEFNQETQY
-	TRBJ2-3	TRBV5-4	ASSLESGRGADTQY
-	TRBJ2-6	TRBV4-1	ASSQDWGEWANVLT
once	TRBJ2-7	TRBV29-1	SGIGNGDEQY
-	TRBJ2-7	TRBV25-1	ASTREGAAYEQY
-	TRBJ1-6	TRBV6-5	ASSYLEGGSPLH
-	TRBJ1-5	TRBV30	AWSVQGTLGNQPQH
-	-	TRBV11-2	ASSFGTGANEQY
once	TRBJ1-1	TRBV5-6	ASSFQTGQMNTEAF
-	TRBJ1-2	TRBV5-1	ASSSTNDGYT
-	-	TRBV7-8	ASSPRDRRTYEQY
once	TRBJ1-1	TRBV29-1	SGGRTGALMNTEAF
-	TRBJ2-7	TRBV18	ASSLGQGLGYEQY
-	TRBJ1-2	TRBV7-2	ASSSRTGGGGYT
-	TRBJ2-3	TRBV7-9	ASSRGQGSTDTQY
-	TRBJ2-5	TRBV7-2	ASLREAGGGETQY
-	TRBJ2-7	TRBV2	ASDNESYEQY
-	TRBJ1-4	TRBV9	ASSNGATNEKLF
-	TRBJ1-4	TRBV19	ASSMGTDATNEKLF